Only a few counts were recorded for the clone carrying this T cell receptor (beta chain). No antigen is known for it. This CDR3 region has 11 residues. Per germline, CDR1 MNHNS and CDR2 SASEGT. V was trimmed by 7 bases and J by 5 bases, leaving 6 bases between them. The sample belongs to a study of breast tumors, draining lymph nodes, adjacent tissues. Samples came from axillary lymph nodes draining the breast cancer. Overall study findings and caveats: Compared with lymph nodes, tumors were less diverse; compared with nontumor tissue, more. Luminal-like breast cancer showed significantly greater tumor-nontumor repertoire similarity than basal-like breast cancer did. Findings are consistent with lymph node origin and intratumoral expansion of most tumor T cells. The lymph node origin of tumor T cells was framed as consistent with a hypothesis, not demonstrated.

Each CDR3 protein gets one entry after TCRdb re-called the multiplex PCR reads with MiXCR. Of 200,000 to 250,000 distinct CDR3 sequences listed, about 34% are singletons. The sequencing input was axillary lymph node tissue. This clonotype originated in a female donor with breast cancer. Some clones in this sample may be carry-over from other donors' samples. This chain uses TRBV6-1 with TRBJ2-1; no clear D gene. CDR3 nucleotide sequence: TGTGCCAGCAATTGGAACAATGAGCAGTTCTTC. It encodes CASNWNNEQFF.